Listed below are T cell receptor beta chains from one sample, sequenced in a study of blood T cell repertoires in COVID-19. The table came from immunoSEQ multiplex PCR; TCRdb's copy has only in-frame clones and leaves some out. This repertoire shows fewer than 120,000 clones, 76% found once; its top ten account for roughly 3.8%. The sequencing sample was made of peripheral blood. Every receptor here comes from a woman of 80 years or more with acute or convalescent COVID-19. The CDR3 runs from the conserved cysteine through the conserved F or W. A D gene is named only where the DNA matches it firmly. Clone size is given for some rows only: seen once, a few or many times, or a class if the clone is expanded.

d_call: TRBD1; clone_size: .; j_call: TRBJ2-5; v_call: TRBV10-3; cdr3_nt: TGTGCCATCAGGGGGTCGGACAGGGGACAGGAGACCCAGTACTTC; cdr3_aa: CAIRGSDRGQETQYF
d_call: TRBD1; clone_size: .; j_call: TRBJ1-1; v_call: TRBV11-2; cdr3_nt: TGTGCCAGCAGCCCCTCCTGGACAGGGGGGCGAGTAGCTTTCTTT; cdr3_aa: CASSPSWTGGRVAFF
d_call: TRBD1; clone_size: medium-sized; j_call: TRBJ1-2; v_call: TRBV6-5; cdr3_nt: TGTGCCAGCAGGGATAACAGGGGGCCCTATGGCTACACCTTC; cdr3_aa: CASRDNRGPYGYTF
d_call: .; clone_size: .; j_call: TRBJ2-3; v_call: TRBV5-1; cdr3_nt: TGCGCCAGCAGCCCGGTGGGGACTAGCACAGATACGCAGTATTTT; cdr3_aa: CASSPVGTSTDTQYF
d_call: .; clone_size: .; j_call: TRBJ1-3; v_call: TRBV6-6; cdr3_nt: TGTGCCAGCAGTACACAGGGAAGCTCTGGAAACACCATATATTTT; cdr3_aa: CASSTQGSSGNTIYF
d_call: .; clone_size: few; j_call: TRBJ2-7; v_call: TRBV5-4; cdr3_nt: TGTGCCAGCAGCTTGAGCGTCTCCGGCTACGAGCAGTACTTC; cdr3_aa: CASSLSVSGYEQYF
d_call: .; clone_size: .; j_call: TRBJ1-1; v_call: TRBV10-3; cdr3_nt: TGTGCCATCAGTGAAATACAGAACACTGAAGCTTTCTTT; cdr3_aa: CAISEIQNTEAFF
d_call: TRBD2; clone_size: once; j_call: TRBJ2-1; v_call: TRBV7-7; cdr3_nt: TGTGCTAGCAGCCTTCTAGCGGGGGGCATGGATGAGCAGTTCTTC; cdr3_aa: CASSLLAGGMDEQFF
d_call: TRBD2; clone_size: .; j_call: TRBJ2-4; v_call: TRBV29-1; cdr3_nt: TGCAGCGCGGCTAGCGGGAATGGAAACATTCAGTACTTC; cdr3_aa: CSAASGNGNIQYF
d_call: .; clone_size: .; j_call: TRBJ2-1; v_call: TRBV10-3; cdr3_nt: TGTGCCATCAGTGAGTCGGGGGGAGGCGGACGCAATGAGCAGTTCTTC; cdr3_aa: CAISESGGGGRNEQFF
d_call: TRBD2; clone_size: .; j_call: TRBJ2-4; v_call: TRBV6-1; cdr3_nt: TGTGCCAGCAGTGACTTTAGCGGGGAATTAGCCAAAAACATTCAGTACTTC; cdr3_aa: CASSDFSGELAKNIQYF
d_call: .; clone_size: .; j_call: TRBJ2-1; v_call: TRBV19; cdr3_nt: TGTGCCAGTAGTCCGTTTTCCTACAATGAGCAGTTCTTC; cdr3_aa: CASSPFSYNEQFF
d_call: .; clone_size: once; j_call: TRBJ2-1; v_call: TRBV7-2; cdr3_nt: TGTGCCAGCAGCTTATCTCGGGTAACCTACAATGAGCAGTTCTTC; cdr3_aa: CASSLSRVTYNEQFF
d_call: .; clone_size: .; j_call: TRBJ2-7; v_call: TRBV7-2; cdr3_nt: TGTGCCAGCAGCTTATACAGGGAACCCTACGAGCAGTACTTC; cdr3_aa: CASSLYREPYEQYF
d_call: .; clone_size: .; j_call: TRBJ1-1; v_call: TRBV11-2; cdr3_nt: TGTGCCAGCAGCTTAAGCCATTCCACTGAAGCTTTCTTT; cdr3_aa: CASSLSHSTEAFF
d_call: .; clone_size: .; j_call: TRBJ2-7; v_call: TRBV2; cdr3_nt: TGTGCCAGCAGCCCCGGGGAACCCCCCTACGAGCAGTACTTC; cdr3_aa: CASSPGEPPYEQYF
d_call: .; clone_size: .; j_call: TRBJ2-7; v_call: TRBV6-2/TRBV6-3; cdr3_nt: TGTGCCAGCAGACCTCAAAATCCGGGTCCAGCCTACGAGCAGTACTTC; cdr3_aa: CASRPQNPGPAYEQYF
d_call: TRBD2; clone_size: once; j_call: TRBJ2-7; v_call: TRBV5-4; cdr3_nt: TGTGCCAGTGGACTAGCCAGCGAGCAGTACTTC; cdr3_aa: CASGLASEQYF
d_call: TRBD1; clone_size: .; j_call: TRBJ2-5; v_call: TRBV4-2; cdr3_nt: TGTGCCAGCAGCCAAGAAGCGGACAGGGCAGGCGAGACCCAGTACTTC; cdr3_aa: CASSQEADRAGETQYF
d_call: TRBD2; clone_size: .; j_call: TRBJ2-7; v_call: TRBV6-5; cdr3_nt: TGTGCCAGCAGACAAGCGGGAGCGGGGTCCTACGAGCAGTACTTC; cdr3_aa: CASRQAGAGSYEQYF
d_call: TRBD1; clone_size: .; j_call: TRBJ2-3; v_call: TRBV19; cdr3_nt: TGTGCCAGTAGTATAGCTCAGCAGGGGGCAGATACGCAGTATTTT; cdr3_aa: CASSIAQQGADTQYF
d_call: .; clone_size: .; j_call: TRBJ1-1; v_call: TRBV29-1; cdr3_nt: TGCAGCGTCGTCAGGGTGACTGAAGCTTTCTTT; cdr3_aa: CSVVRVTEAFF
d_call: TRBD1; clone_size: .; j_call: TRBJ2-7; v_call: TRBV5-5; cdr3_nt: TGTGCCAGCAGCTCGTCCGGGACAGGGGCCTACGAGCAGTACTTC; cdr3_aa: CASSSSGTGAYEQYF
d_call: TRBD1; clone_size: .; j_call: TRBJ1-3; v_call: TRBV18; cdr3_nt: TGTGCCAGCTCACCAGGGACAGCCTCTGGAAACACCATATATTTT; cdr3_aa: CASSPGTASGNTIYF
d_call: TRBD2; clone_size: .; j_call: TRBJ2-7; v_call: TRBV5-1; cdr3_nt: TGCGCCAGCAGCTTGAGGGCTAGCGGGGGGCCCTTGTCCTACGAGCAGTACTTC; cdr3_aa: CASSLRASGGPLSYEQYF
d_call: TRBD2; clone_size: .; j_call: TRBJ2-4; v_call: TRBV7-2; cdr3_nt: TGTGCCAGCAGCTCAAATAGCGGGAGTCACATTCAGTACTTC; cdr3_aa: CASSSNSGSHIQYF
d_call: TRBD1; clone_size: .; j_call: TRBJ1-5; v_call: TRBV18; cdr3_nt: TGTGCCAGCTCACTACGACAGGGGGACCAGCCCCAGCATTTT; cdr3_aa: CASSLRQGDQPQHF
d_call: .; clone_size: .; j_call: TRBJ1-2; v_call: TRBV9; cdr3_nt: TGTGCCAGCAGCGTAGCCGCGAACTATGGCTACACCTTC; cdr3_aa: CASSVAANYGYTF
d_call: .; clone_size: .; j_call: TRBJ2-1; v_call: TRBV13; cdr3_nt: TGTGCCAGCAGCTTAGTGAGGAGCTCATACGGGGCCTACAATGAGCAGTTCTTC; cdr3_aa: CASSLVRSSYGAYNEQFF
d_call: TRBD2; clone_size: .; j_call: TRBJ2-7; v_call: TRBV6-5; cdr3_nt: TGTGCCAGCAGTTACTCATCCCTAGCGGGAGGGCACGAGCAGTACTTC; cdr3_aa: CASSYSSLAGGHEQYF
d_call: TRBD1; clone_size: .; j_call: TRBJ2-3; v_call: TRBV6-5; cdr3_nt: TGTGCCATCGCACCGGGACAGGGGGCAGTCGATACGCAGTATTTT; cdr3_aa: CAIAPGQGAVDTQYF
d_call: .; clone_size: .; j_call: TRBJ1-1; v_call: TRBV4-1; cdr3_nt: TGCGCCAGCAGCCAAGACAGGGTGATCACTGAAGCTTTCTTT; cdr3_aa: CASSQDRVITEAFF
d_call: .; clone_size: .; j_call: TRBJ1-1; v_call: TRBV13; cdr3_nt: TGTGCCAGCAGCCCTACGGGGAGGGTTGGAAATGAAGCTTTCTTT; cdr3_aa: CASSPTGRVGNEAFF
d_call: .; clone_size: .; j_call: TRBJ1-2; v_call: TRBV21-1; cdr3_nt: TGTGCCAGCAAGACGGTGGGGACAGGGCTGGGAGGGGGTGGCTACACCTTC; cdr3_aa: CASKTVGTGLGGGGYTF
d_call: .; clone_size: .; j_call: TRBJ2-7; v_call: TRBV19; cdr3_nt: TGTGCCAGTAGTATAGGGACTGGAAATACCTACGAGCAGTACTTC; cdr3_aa: CASSIGTGNTYEQYF
d_call: .; clone_size: .; j_call: TRBJ2-3; v_call: TRBV7-3; cdr3_nt: TGTGCCAGCAGCTTAGGGCTTCCCACAGATACGCAGTATTTT; cdr3_aa: CASSLGLPTDTQYF
d_call: TRBD1; clone_size: .; j_call: TRBJ1-1; v_call: TRBV30; cdr3_nt: TGTGCCTGGAGTGTACAACAGGGGAGCACTGAAGCTTTCTTT; cdr3_aa: CAWSVQQGSTEAFF
d_call: .; clone_size: .; j_call: TRBJ2-7; v_call: TRBV3-1/TRBV3-2; cdr3_nt: TGTGCCAGCAGCGTATCTCGGTACGAGCAGTACTTC; cdr3_aa: CASSVSRYEQYF
d_call: TRBD1; clone_size: .; j_call: TRBJ1-6; v_call: TRBV7-2; cdr3_nt: TGTGCCAGCAGCCCCCGGGACAGGGGGGCTCGGGGTTCACCCCTCCACTTT; cdr3_aa: CASSPRDRGARGSPLHF
d_call: .; clone_size: .; j_call: TRBJ2-1; v_call: TRBV28; cdr3_nt: TGTGCCAGCAGTTTCGTCTACAGGGTAGGACTCTACAATGAGCAGTTCTTC; cdr3_aa: CASSFVYRVGLYNEQFF
d_call: TRBD2; clone_size: .; j_call: TRBJ2-1; v_call: TRBV2; cdr3_nt: TGTGCCAGCAGGCCGACTAGCGGGAGGGTCAATGAGCAGTTCTTC; cdr3_aa: CASRPTSGRVNEQFF
d_call: .; clone_size: .; j_call: TRBJ1-2; v_call: TRBV15; cdr3_nt: TGTGCCACCAGCAGCACAACAGGGTCAGCTAACTATGGCTACACCTTC; cdr3_aa: CATSSTTGSANYGYTF
d_call: TRBD2; clone_size: few; j_call: TRBJ2-3; v_call: TRBV5-1; cdr3_nt: TGCGCCAGCAGATTAATCCCGGGACTAGATATTTCAGATACGCAGTATTTT; cdr3_aa: CASRLIPGLDISDTQYF
d_call: TRBD1; clone_size: .; j_call: TRBJ1-2; v_call: TRBV5-4; cdr3_nt: TGTGCCAGCAGCGCGCCGGGACAGCTAACTAACTATGGCTACACCTTC; cdr3_aa: CASSAPGQLTNYGYTF
d_call: .; clone_size: .; j_call: TRBJ1-2; v_call: TRBV5-1; cdr3_nt: TGCGCCAGCAGCTTGTCCCAGTATGATGGCTACACCTTC; cdr3_aa: CASSLSQYDGYTF
d_call: TRBD1; clone_size: .; j_call: TRBJ1-1; v_call: TRBV28; cdr3_nt: TGTGCCAGCAGTTCCAGGGGGTTTACTGAAGCTTTCTTT; cdr3_aa: CASSSRGFTEAFF
d_call: .; clone_size: .; j_call: TRBJ1-2; v_call: TRBV19; cdr3_nt: TGTGCCAGTAGTATCCCCGGGGGAACTAACTATGGCTACACCTTC; cdr3_aa: CASSIPGGTNYGYTF
d_call: .; clone_size: .; j_call: TRBJ1-3; v_call: TRBV6-6; cdr3_nt: TGTGCCAGCAGTTACGTGGAAGGGGCCTCTGGAAACACCATATATTTT; cdr3_aa: CASSYVEGASGNTIYF
d_call: .; clone_size: .; j_call: TRBJ2-7; v_call: TRBV21-1; cdr3_nt: TGTGCCAGCAGCGCTACAACCGGGACTAGCGGCTACGAGCAGTACTTC; cdr3_aa: CASSATTGTSGYEQYF
d_call: TRBD1; clone_size: few; j_call: TRBJ2-7; v_call: TRBV6-5; cdr3_nt: TGTGCCAGCAGACGAACTACAGGGGGCATCTACGAGCAGTACTTC; cdr3_aa: CASRRTTGGIYEQYF
d_call: TRBD2; clone_size: once; j_call: TRBJ2-7; v_call: TRBV30; cdr3_nt: TGTGCCTGGACTCCCGGCGGGAGGGGCGTGAGCTCCTACGAGCAGTACTTC; cdr3_aa: CAWTPGGRGVSSYEQYF
d_call: TRBD1; clone_size: few; j_call: TRBJ2-2; v_call: TRBV5-1; cdr3_nt: TGCGCCAGCAGCGGGGGACAGGTTACTACCGGGGAGCTGTTTTTT; cdr3_aa: CASSGGQVTTGELFF
d_call: TRBD2; clone_size: once; j_call: TRBJ2-4; v_call: TRBV12-3/TRBV12-4; cdr3_nt: TGTGCCAGCAGTTTTCTAGCGGGAGGGCCCGACTTC; cdr3_aa: CASSFLAGGPDF
d_call: TRBD1; clone_size: .; j_call: TRBJ1-2; v_call: TRBV28; cdr3_nt: TGTGCCAGCAATAACAGGGGGCCAGACGGCTACACCTTC; cdr3_aa: CASNNRGPDGYTF